This TCR beta chain appears in the sequencing data of a study of blood T cells in healthy people across ages (dated by TCRdb to 2014 to 2015). Concerning the study at large: Template switching captured roughly one uniquely barcoded TCR beta cDNA molecule per two T cells in model experiments. Using the same blood draw, the study looked at two additional independent replicas of 1 million unique cDNA reads for two donors, one aged 18 to 29 and the other aged 80 or older. The donors were split into four age groups: young (average about 15 years), middle-aged (roughly 40), aged (62) and long-lived (about 74). To avoid experimental bias, donors of different ages were distributed randomly across sequencing lanes. Using deep sequencing normalized with unique cDNA molecular identifiers, the study measured how TCR beta repertoire diversity changes with age.

Systemically healthy Caucasian individuals from Russia, 35 to 50 in total and aged about 6 to 90 years, were included as donors. Each donor gave 8 to 10 milliliters of peripheral blood, drawn into EDTA-treated Vacutainer tubes. Ficoll-Paque density-gradient centrifugation was used to isolate PBMCs, with at least 6.5 million per sample. Total RNA was extracted from PBMCs with Trizol reagent, with at least 5.5 micrograms obtained per sample. For every donor, an aliquot of PBMCs went through flow cytometry to measure the percentages of naive CD45RAhigh/CD27high T cells. Overall study results and their limits: The long-lived group showed more naive CD4+ T cells, fewer expanded clones and increased TCR diversity than the aged group, suggesting age selection. Bulk unsorted PBMC profiling prevented conclusive comparison of naive and antigen-experienced compartments. Observed TCR beta diversity per million T cells fell roughly linearly with age, and a significant reduction was already apparent by age about 38. The CMV infection status of donors was not known, potentially confounding age-related changes in expanded clonotypes. Total diversity estimates from one million sequenced T cells were considered lower bounds and underestimates. There was a strong correlation between observed TCR beta diversity and the percentage of naive T cells measured by flow cytometry.

Library preparation was by 5' RACE. A second PCR of 7 to 11 cycles was performed with a sample-barcoded 5' primer and a J-beta primer mix. A template-switch 5' adaptor carrying 12 random nucleotides introduced a unique molecular identifier onto each TCR beta cDNA molecule. At least 2.5 million CDR3-containing paired-end reads were obtained from each sample. The Mint cDNA synthesis kit, primed by a TRBC-specific oligonucleotide, was used to synthesize first-strand cDNA from all RNA. Following uracil-DNA glycosylase treatment, all cDNA underwent a first 18-cycle PCR with the universal primers M1SS and BC2_uni_R. The original pipeline was this. Each sample was normalized by randomly selecting 1 million high-quality reads, each carrying a distinct molecular identifier. Reads with shared molecular identifiers were discarded instead of being binned into consensus sequences. MiTCR, with a Q25 quality threshold and the strictest error-elimination algorithm, was used for CDR3 identification, clonotype clustering and error correction. Lower-bound total TCR beta diversity was estimated with a nonparametric unseen species model using Euler transformation. TCRdb applied fastp at Q25 and MiXCR to the public reads, then kept only in-frame beta chains. Every distinct CDR3 protein forms one entry, paired with its most common genes and DNA. These V and J calls originate from TCRdb's pipeline instead of the authors' own analysis. The sample table contains some 1.8 million distinct CDR3 sequences; only one count was recorded for 39% of them. Together, the top ten hold about 21% of the sample.

About this clonotype itself: What this receptor recognizes is not known. The sample holds no much larger clone one base away, and base qualities are not on file.

The trim is 0 bases for V and 5 bases for J, with a gap of 13 bases between the germline ends. Including the terminal cysteine and phenylalanine, the CDR3 comprises 15 residues. The sequence is cut down to CDR3 DNA, 45 bases in frame from base 1. Based on the germline V gene, the CDR1 and CDR2 sequences are SGHRS and YFSETQ. The sequence links TRBV5-1 to TRBJ2-3; the D gene is perhaps TRBD2, from 6 matching bases. Sequenced input: blood. The origin of this receptor is a human donor in good health. The CDR3 in this case is CASSLESGRGDTQYF. DNA sequence: TGCGCCAGCAGCTTGGAGTCAGGGCGGGGAGATACGCAGTATTTT.